These T cell receptor beta chains were read from a single sample in a study of blood T cell repertoires in COVID-19. Libraries were prepared by immunoSEQ multiplex PCR; TCRdb keeps only in-frame clonotypes and omits some of them. The table lists around 290,000 clones, roughly 90% of them singletons. Specimen: PBMCs or T cells enriched from blood (not recorded which). These receptors came from a woman aged 25 to 39 who had recovered from COVID-19. Each CDR3 is given with its conserved first and last residue. Each record gives: J gene, D gene, V gene, CDR3 DNA, CDR3 protein. The D gene is left open where the match is weak.

>TRBJ2-1|TRBD2|TRBV11-2
TGTGCCAGCAGCTTAGGTGGGACTACCAACAATGAGCAGTTCTTC
CASSLGGTTNNEQFF
>TRBJ1-2|-|TRBV6-2/TRBV6-3
TGTGCCAGCAGCACCACCCTTCTGGCTGGCTACACCTTC
CASSTTLLAGYTF
>TRBJ2-4|TRBD1|TRBV28
TGTGCCAGCAGTCCGAGGGGACAGACTTTAGCCAAAAACATTCAGTACTTC
CASSPRGQTLAKNIQYF
>TRBJ1-3|-|TRBV6-6
TGTGCCAGCAGGGCACAGACCTCTGGAAACACCATATATTTT
CASRAQTSGNTIYF
>TRBJ1-1|TRBD1|TRBV9
TGTGCCAGCAGCGTCACCGGGACAGGGCGGACTGAAGCTTTCTTT
CASSVTGTGRTEAFF
>TRBJ1-5|TRBD1|TRBV24-1
TGTGCCACCAGTGATCAGGGGGCAGGTCAGCCCCAGCATTTT
CATSDQGAGQPQHF
>TRBJ1-1|-|TRBV12-3/TRBV12-4
TGTGCCAGCAGTTTCCTGGAGGGGCGAGGAGCTTTCTTT
CASSFLEGRGAFF
>TRBJ2-3|TRBD1|TRBV7-2
TGTGCCAGCAGCTTAAGGGGGCCACCCACAGATACGCAGTATTTT
CASSLRGPPTDTQYF
>TRBJ1-4|TRBD1|TRBV9
TGTGCCAGCAGCGCCGGGACAGGGGCCCATGAAAAACTGTTTTTT
CASSAGTGAHEKLFF
>TRBJ2-5|TRBD2|TRBV7-3
TGTGCCAGCAGCATTAGCGGGGGGCCGGGGACCCAGTACTTC
CASSISGGPGTQYF
>TRBJ1-2|-|TRBV30
TGTGCCTGGCACTCGAGATTGGGGCATAACTATGGCTACACCTTC
CAWHSRLGHNYGYTF